This T cell receptor beta chain stems from a study of T cell repertoires in cytomegalovirus infection. Study-wide context: CMV epitopes that were recently identified and HLA-C-restricted were used alongside well-studied HLA-B-restricted ones.

The ends were cut back, 4 bases at V and 6 bases at J, with 16 bases in the middle. This CDR3 comprises 15 residues. Germline CDR1 and CDR2: MNHEY and SVGEGT. Each CDR3 protein is one row after TCRdb ran MiXCR on the reads. Among about 50,000 distinct CDR3 sequences, roughly a fifth were seen once, and the ten largest hold around four fifths. Turning to this clonotype: Antigen specificity is unknown.

Study results and caveats: Cumulative frequency (of public TCR beta family members) identified carriers of CMV plus the relevant HLA.

This TCR derives from a human donor in good health (CMV status not recorded). Some clones in this sample may be carry-over from other donors' samples. Sequenced here: CD8+ T cells from cultured PBMCs, sampled from culture after CMV antigen stimulation. The chain is built from TRBV6-2 or TRBV6-3 and TRBJ2-1; D tentatively fits TRBD1 or TRBD2 (5 bases each). The CDR3 region is CASSSYDGATNEQFF. The CDR3 DNA is TGTGCCAGCAGTTCATATGACGGGGCCACCAATGAGCAGTTCTTC.